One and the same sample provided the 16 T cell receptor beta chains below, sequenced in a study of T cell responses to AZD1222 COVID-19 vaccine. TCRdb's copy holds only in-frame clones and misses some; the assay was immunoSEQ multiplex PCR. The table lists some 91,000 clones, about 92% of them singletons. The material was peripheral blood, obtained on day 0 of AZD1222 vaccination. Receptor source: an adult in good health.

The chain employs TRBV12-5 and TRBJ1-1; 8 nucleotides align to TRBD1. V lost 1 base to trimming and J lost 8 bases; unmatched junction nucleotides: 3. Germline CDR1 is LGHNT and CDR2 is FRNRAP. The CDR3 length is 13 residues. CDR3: CASGLAHRGEAFF. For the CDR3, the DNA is TGTGCTAGTGGTTTGGCACACAGGGGGGAAGCTTTCTTT.

The CDR3 protein is CASSLSGLSPLHF. DNA for the CDR3: TGTGCCAGCAGTTTATCGGGACTTTCACCCCTCCACTTT. The chain combines TRBV27 with TRBJ1-6; possibly TRBD1 for D (5 bases). This CDR3 is 13 amino acids long. The germline gives CDR1 MNHEY, CDR2 SMNVEV (reference sequence). The V and J ends lost 0 bases and 9 bases respectively, with 6 bases between them.

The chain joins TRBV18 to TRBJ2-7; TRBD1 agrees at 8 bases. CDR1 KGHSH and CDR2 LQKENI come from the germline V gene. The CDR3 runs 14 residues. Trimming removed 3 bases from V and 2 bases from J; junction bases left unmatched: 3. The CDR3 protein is CASSPDRVPYEQYF. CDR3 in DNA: TGTGCCAGCTCACCGGACAGGGTCCCCTACGAGCAGTACTTC.

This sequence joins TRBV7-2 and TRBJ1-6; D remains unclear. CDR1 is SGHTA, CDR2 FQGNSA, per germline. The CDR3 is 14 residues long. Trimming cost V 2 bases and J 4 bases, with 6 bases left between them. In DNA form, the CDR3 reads TGTGCCAGCAGCTTAAGGAATTATAATTCACCCCTCCACTTT. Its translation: CASSLRNYNSPLHF.

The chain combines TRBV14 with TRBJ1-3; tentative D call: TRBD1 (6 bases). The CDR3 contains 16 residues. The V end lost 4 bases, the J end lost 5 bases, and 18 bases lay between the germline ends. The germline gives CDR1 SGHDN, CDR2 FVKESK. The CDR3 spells CASSPYRAGARNTIYF. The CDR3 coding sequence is TGTGCCAGCAGCCCGTATCGAGCGGGGGCAAGAAACACCATATATTTT.

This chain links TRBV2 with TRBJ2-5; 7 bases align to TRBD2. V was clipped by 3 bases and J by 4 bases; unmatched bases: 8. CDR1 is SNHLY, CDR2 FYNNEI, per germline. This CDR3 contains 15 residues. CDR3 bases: TGTGCCAGCAGTGAGAGGAGCGGGATGGGAGAGACCCAGTACTTC. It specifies CASSERSGMGETQYF.

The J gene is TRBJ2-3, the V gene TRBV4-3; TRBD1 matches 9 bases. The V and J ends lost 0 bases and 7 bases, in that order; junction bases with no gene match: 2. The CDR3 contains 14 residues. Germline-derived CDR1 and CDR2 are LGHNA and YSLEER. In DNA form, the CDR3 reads TGCGCCAGCAGCCAAGAGGGACAGGGCTATACGCAGTATTTT. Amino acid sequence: CASSQEGQGYTQYF.

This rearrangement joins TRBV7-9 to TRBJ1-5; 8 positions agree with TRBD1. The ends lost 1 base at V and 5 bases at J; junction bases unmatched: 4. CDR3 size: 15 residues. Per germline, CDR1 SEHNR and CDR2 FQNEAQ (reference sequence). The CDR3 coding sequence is TGTGCCAGCAGCTTAGGGGGACAGGTGGATCAGCCCCAGCATTTT. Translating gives CASSLGGQVDQPQHF.

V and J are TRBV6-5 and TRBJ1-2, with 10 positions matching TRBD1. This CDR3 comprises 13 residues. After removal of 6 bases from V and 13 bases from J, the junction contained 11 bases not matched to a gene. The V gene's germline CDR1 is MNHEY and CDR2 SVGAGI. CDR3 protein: CASSTGTGESGTF. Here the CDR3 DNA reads TGTGCCAGCAGCACCGGGACAGGGGAGAGTGGCACCTTC.

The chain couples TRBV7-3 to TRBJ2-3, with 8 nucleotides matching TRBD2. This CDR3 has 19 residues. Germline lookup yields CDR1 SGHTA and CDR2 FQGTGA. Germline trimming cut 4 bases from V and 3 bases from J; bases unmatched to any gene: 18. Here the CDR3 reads CASSSLPTVSGGPTDTQYF. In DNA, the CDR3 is TGTGCCAGCAGCTCCCTACCCACTGTGTCGGGAGGGCCTACAGATACGCAGTATTTT.

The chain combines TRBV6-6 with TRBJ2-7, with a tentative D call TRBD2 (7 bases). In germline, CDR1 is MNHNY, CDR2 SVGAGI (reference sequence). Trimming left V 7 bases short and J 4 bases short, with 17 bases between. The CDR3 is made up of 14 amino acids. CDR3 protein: CASTPWGGGYEQYF. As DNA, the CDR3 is TGTGCCAGCACCCCTTGGGGGGGCGGGTACGAGCAGTACTTC.

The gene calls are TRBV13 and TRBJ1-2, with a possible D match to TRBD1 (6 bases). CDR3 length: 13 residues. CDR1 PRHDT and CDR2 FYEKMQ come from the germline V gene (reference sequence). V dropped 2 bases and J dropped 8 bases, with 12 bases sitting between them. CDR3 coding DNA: TGTGCCAGCAGCTTATGGGGGCGGGGAGGCTACACCTTC. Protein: CASSLWGRGGYTF.

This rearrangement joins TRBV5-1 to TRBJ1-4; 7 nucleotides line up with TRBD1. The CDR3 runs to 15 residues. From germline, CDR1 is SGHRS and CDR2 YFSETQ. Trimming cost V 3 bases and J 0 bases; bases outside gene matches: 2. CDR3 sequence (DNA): TGCGCCAGCAGCTCGACAGGGACAACTAATGAAAAACTGTTTTTT. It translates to CASSSTGTTNEKLFF.

The CDR3 sequence: CASSYSRGGFYNEQFF. The DNA for the CDR3 is TGTGCCAGCAGTTACTCCCGGGGGGGATTTTACAATGAGCAGTTCTTC. This chain joins TRBV6-2 or TRBV6-3 and TRBJ2-1; TRBD2 agrees at 8 bases. Trimming at V came to 0 bases and at J to 4 bases, leaving 5 bases not matched to a gene. CDR3 length equals 16 residues. Germline CDR1 and CDR2: MNHEY and SVGEGT.

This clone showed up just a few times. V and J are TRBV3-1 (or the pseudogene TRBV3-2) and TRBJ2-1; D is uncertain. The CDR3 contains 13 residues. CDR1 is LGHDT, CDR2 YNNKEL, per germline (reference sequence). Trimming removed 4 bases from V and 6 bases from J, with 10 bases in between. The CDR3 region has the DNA TGTGCCAGCAGCCCCTACGTGCTCAATGAGCAGTTCTTC. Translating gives CASSPYVLNEQFF.

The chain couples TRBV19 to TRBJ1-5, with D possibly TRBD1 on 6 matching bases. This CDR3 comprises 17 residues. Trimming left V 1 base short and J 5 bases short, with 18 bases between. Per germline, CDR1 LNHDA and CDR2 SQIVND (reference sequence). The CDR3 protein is CASSIVGGQRGYQPQHF. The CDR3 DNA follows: TGTGCCAGTAGTATAGTGGGGGGGCAACGTGGGTATCAGCCCCAGCATTTT.